This T cell receptor (beta chain) was sequenced during a study of T cell responses to AZD1222 COVID-19 vaccine. About the research overall: Second-dose recipients at about 4 or about 12 weeks were treated as one pooled group. Study results and limitations: Spike-specific TCR breadth and depth both grew after two AZD1222 doses. White British donors predominated, females outnumbered males, and clonal diversity was possibly underestimated.

About this clone itself: As yet, its antigen is unknown.

Trimming cost V 7 bases and J 1 base, with 3 bases left between them. The CDR3 loop spans 11 amino acids. Germline V gene sequence: CDR1 KGHDR, CDR2 SFDVKD. Profiling relied on immunoSEQ multiplex PCR, and the TCRdb table lists in-frame clones only, not all of them. The sample lists roughly 180,000 clones; about 89% were seen once. V usage is TRBV24-1 and J usage is TRBJ1-1; D is unresolved. Material: peripheral blood, obtained on day 0 of AZD1222 vaccination. This receptor was obtained from an adult in good health. This CDR3 is CATRRNTEAFF. Written as DNA, the CDR3 is TGTGCCACCAGGCGGAACACTGAAGCTTTCTTT.